What follows describes a single T cell receptor (beta chain). Germline lookup yields CDR1 MDHEN and CDR2 SYDVKM. V dropped 2 bases and J dropped 5 bases, with 18 bases sitting between them. The CDR3 is 16 residues long. As handled by the study authors: Amplification from reference gene primers served as the basis for estimated nucleated cell counts. Sequencing used immunoSEQ multiplex PCR; TCRdb keeps in-frame clones, though not all of them. V, J and clone size were drawn from that table, and D and trimming were deduced from the DNA. The sample consists of about 100,000 clones, around four fifths of them appearing once. The data stem from a study of blood T cell repertoires in COVID-19. Study information: From the United States, Italy and Spain came samples of acute and convalescent COVID-19. PBMCs, B-cell-depleted T cells, or T cells provided the cDNA or gDNA that made up the material.

The source of this sequence is a man between 65 and 85 years old with active or convalescent COVID-19. Sequenced input: peripheral blood. The gene calls are TRBV28 and TRBJ2-5, with TRBD1 as a possible D gene (6 bases). This CDR3 is CASSLMGAAIGETQYF. The CDR3, as DNA: TGTGCCAGCAGTTTAATGGGGGCAGCGATCGGTGAGACCCAGTACTTC.